This T cell receptor (beta chain) was retrieved from a study of blood T cell repertoires in COVID-19. Study overall: Both acute and convalescent COVID-19 samples were obtained from the United States, Italy and Spain. From T cells, B-cell-depleted T cells, or PBMCs came the material, which was cDNA or gDNA.

Assay: immunoSEQ multiplex PCR; the TCRdb copy retains only in-frame clones and omits some. There are over 200,000 clones in the sample; about 83% occur only once, and about 6.6% lies in the top ten. Participants, 18 to 89 years old, spanned fewer than 25 US areas. Each participant's cohort was designated according to participant-reported clinical history. Germline V gene lookup returns CDR1 LGHDT and CDR2 YNNKEL (reference sequence). The CDR3 is 17 amino acids. V gave up 3 bases and J gave up 4 bases; unmatched junction bases: 10. Material: PBMCs or T cells enriched from blood (not recorded which). V and J are TRBV3-1 (or the pseudogene TRBV3-2) and TRBJ1-3; TRBD1 aligns across 9 bases. The TCR comes from a woman aged 40 to 50 who had recovered from COVID-19. CDR3 sequence reads: CASSHYPGQGKGNTIYF. The CDR3 nucleotides read TGTGCCAGCAGCCATTATCCGGGACAGGGTAAAGGAAACACCATATATTTT.